The TCR beta chain under discussion was sequenced for a study of T cell changes during pregnancy in multiple sclerosis. This CDR3 has 13 residues. Germline trimming cut 4 bases from V and 16 bases from J; bases unmatched to any gene: 9. Per germline, CDR1 MDHEN and CDR2 SYDVKM. TCRdb's copy holds only in-frame clones and misses some; the assay was immunoSEQ multiplex PCR. The repertoire has some 130,000 clones, around 97% of them found once; the top ten carry approximately 0.45%. This chain uses TRBV28 with TRBJ2-2, with 10 bases that match TRBD2. This TCR derives from a female donor with multiple sclerosis, enrolled in a pregnancy study. The sample was peripheral blood, taken after pregnancy. CDR3 residues: CASSWTSGSFKFF. CDR3 in DNA: TGTGCCAGCAGTTGGACTAGCGGCTCCTTCAAGTTTTTT. The variable domain in full, completed from reference TRBV28 and TRBJ2-2, reads DVKVTQSSRYLVKRTGEKVFLECVQDMDHENMFWYRQDPGLGLRLIYFSYDVKMKEKGDIPEGYSVSREKKERFSLILESASTNQTSMYLCASSWTSGSFKFFGEGSRLTVL.